This T cell receptor beta chain was recorded in a study of T cell repertoires in cytomegalovirus infection. The overall study: TCR beta signatures that were public indicated CMV infection and matching HLA type. Study results and limitations: Accumulated public TCR beta family frequency recognized individuals carrying CMV together with the relevant HLA. In two of eight donors, the top clonotype was HLA-C-restricted CMV-specific.

This clonotype was observed at least ten times. Its antigen remains unidentified. TCRdb re-called the reads with MiXCR, one entry per CDR3 protein. The profile shows 90,000 to 130,000 distinct CDR3 sequences, 10% of them singletons. CDR3 length: 16 residues. Trimming left V 2 bases short and J 2 bases short, with 14 bases between. CDR1 and CDR2 (germline): SGHVS, FQNEAQ. V and J are TRBV7-8 and TRBJ2-3; possible D gene TRBD1, 5 bases. The sample consisted of PBMCs, sequenced either directly or after in vitro stimulation (not recorded which). This receptor was identified in a human donor in good health (CMV status not recorded). Some clones in this sample may be carry-over from other donors' samples. The CDR3 reads CASSLRGLPPTDTQYF. The DNA of the CDR3 is TGTGCCAGCAGCTTAAGGGGTTTACCCCCCACAGATACGCAGTATTTT.